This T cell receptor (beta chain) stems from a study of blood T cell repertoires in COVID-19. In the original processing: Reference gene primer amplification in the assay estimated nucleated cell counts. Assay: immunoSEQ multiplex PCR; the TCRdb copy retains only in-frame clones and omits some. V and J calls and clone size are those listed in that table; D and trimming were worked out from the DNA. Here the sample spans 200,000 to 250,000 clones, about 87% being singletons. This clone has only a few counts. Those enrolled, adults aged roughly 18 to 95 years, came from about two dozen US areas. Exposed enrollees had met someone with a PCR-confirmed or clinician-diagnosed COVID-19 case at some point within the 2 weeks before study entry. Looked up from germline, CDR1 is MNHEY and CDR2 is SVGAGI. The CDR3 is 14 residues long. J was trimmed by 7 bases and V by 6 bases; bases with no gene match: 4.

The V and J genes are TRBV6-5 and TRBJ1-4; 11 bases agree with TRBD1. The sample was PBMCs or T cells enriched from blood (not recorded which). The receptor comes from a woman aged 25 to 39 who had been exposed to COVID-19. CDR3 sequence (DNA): TGTGCCAGCAGCGACGGGACAGGGGGTGAAAAACTGTTTTTT. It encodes CASSDGTGGEKLFF.